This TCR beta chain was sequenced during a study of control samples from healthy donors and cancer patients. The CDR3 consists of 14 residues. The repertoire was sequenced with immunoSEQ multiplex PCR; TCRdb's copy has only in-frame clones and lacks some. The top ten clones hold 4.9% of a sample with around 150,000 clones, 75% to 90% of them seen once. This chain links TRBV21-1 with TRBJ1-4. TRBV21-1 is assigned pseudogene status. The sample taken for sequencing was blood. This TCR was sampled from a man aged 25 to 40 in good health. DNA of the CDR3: TGTGCCAGCAGCCCCCGGGACGCCAATGAAAAACTGTTTTTT. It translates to CASSPRDANEKLFF.